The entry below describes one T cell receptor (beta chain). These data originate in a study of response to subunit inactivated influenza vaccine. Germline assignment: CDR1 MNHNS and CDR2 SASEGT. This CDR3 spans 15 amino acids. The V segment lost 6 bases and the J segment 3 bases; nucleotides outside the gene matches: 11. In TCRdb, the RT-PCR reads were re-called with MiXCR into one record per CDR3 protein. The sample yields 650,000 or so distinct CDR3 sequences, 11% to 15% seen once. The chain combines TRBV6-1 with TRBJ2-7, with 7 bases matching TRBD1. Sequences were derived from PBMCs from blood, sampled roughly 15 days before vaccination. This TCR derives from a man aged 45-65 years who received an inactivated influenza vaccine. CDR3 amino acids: CASSAGTAVSYEQYF. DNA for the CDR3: TGTGCCAGCAGCGCCGGGACAGCCGTGAGCTACGAGCAGTACTTC.